This paragraph reports one TCR beta chain. What it binds is not known. The junction does not match germline at one end; this may be a read error. The sample belongs to a study of blood T cells in healthy people across ages. Overall study findings and caveats: The long-lived group displayed more naive CD4+ cells, plus higher diversity, than the aged donors did. Shifts in expanded clonotypes may have been confounded by donor CMV status, which was unknown.

Sample-barcoded 5' priming and a J-beta primer mix drove a second PCR of 7 to 11 cycles. A template-switch adaptor containing 12 random nucleotides labeled each cDNA molecule. TCRdb re-called the 5' RACE reads with MiXCR, one entry per CDR3 protein. Of fewer than 1,000,000 distinct CDR3 sequences listed, around half are singletons. The source is a man older than 75 in good health. The sample was blood.

The CDR3 loop is CASSSQGLAGGETQSF. As DNA, the CDR3 is TGTGCCAGCAGCTCCCAGGGACTAGCGGGAGGAGAGACCCAGTCCTTC. The chain carries TRBV7-2 and TRBJ2-7; 15 nucleotides match TRBD2. Germline-derived CDR1 and CDR2 are SGHTA and FQGNSA. The CDR3 consists of 16 residues.